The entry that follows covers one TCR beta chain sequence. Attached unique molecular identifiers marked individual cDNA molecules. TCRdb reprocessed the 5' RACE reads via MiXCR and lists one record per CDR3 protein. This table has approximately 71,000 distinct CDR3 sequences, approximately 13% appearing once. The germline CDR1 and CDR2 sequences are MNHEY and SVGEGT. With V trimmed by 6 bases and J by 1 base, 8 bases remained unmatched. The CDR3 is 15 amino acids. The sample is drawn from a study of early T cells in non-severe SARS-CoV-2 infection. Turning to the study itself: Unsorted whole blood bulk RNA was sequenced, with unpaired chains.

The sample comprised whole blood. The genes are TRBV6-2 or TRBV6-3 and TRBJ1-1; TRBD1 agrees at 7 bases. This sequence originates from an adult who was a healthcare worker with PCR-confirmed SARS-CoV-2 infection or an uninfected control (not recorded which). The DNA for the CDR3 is TGTGCCAGCAGCCAACAGGGGCAGGGGAACACTGAAGCTTTCTTT. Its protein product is CASSQQGQGNTEAFF.